Each of the 30 T cell receptor beta chains below was sequenced from the same sample in a study of T cell changes during pregnancy in multiple sclerosis. The data were produced by immunoSEQ multiplex PCR, yet TCRdb's version contains in-frame clones alone and is incomplete. Altogether 75,000 to 100,000 clones are present, roughly 91% being singletons, with the ten largest covering roughly 1.7%. The sample here was peripheral blood, taken after pregnancy. All receptors come from a female donor in good health, enrolled as a control in a pregnancy study.

The rearrangement uses TRBV7-9 and TRBJ2-5; 8 nucleotides line up with TRBD2. V dropped 7 bases and J dropped 3; count of bases not matched to a gene: 10. The CDR3 sequence is 15 residues long. Germline-derived CDR1 and CDR2 are SEHNR and FQNEAQ (reference sequence). The CDR3 DNA sequence: TGTGCCAGCATCTCCCTCTTTAGCGGGGAAGAGACCCAGTACTTC. Amino acid sequence: CASISLFSGEETQYF.

In this sample, this clone turned up once. V gene TRBV4-3 combines with J gene TRBJ1-5; D unresolved. This CDR3 has 16 amino acids. V lost 0 bases and J lost 4, with 13 bases in between. Germline-derived CDR1 and CDR2 are LGHNA and YSLEER. The CDR3 coding sequence is TGCGCCAGCAGCCAAGAAATTGTCGGCGGGAATCAGCCCCAGCATTTT. The encoded protein is CASSQEIVGGNQPQHF.

V usage is TRBV29-1 and J usage is TRBJ2-3; D perhaps matches TRBD1 (5 bases). Looked up from germline, CDR1 is SQVTM and CDR2 is ANQGSEA. The CDR3 spans 13 residues. The ends were cut back, 8 bases at V and 2 bases at J, with 14 bases in the middle. CDR3 loop: CSQLTVDTDTQYF. DNA of the CDR3: TGCAGCCAATTGACAGTGGACACAGATACGCAGTATTTT.

This clone showed up just a few times. The V and J genes are TRBV6-4 and TRBJ2-1, with 13 bases aligning to TRBD2. Germline V gene lookup returns CDR1 MRHNA and CDR2 SNTAGT. The CDR3 sequence is 15 residues long. The V segment lost 3 bases and the J segment 6 bases; nucleotides outside the gene matches: 2. The CDR3 bases are TGTGCCAGCAGTGAAGGGACTAGCGGGGCCAATGAGCAGTTCTTC. Translation gives CASSEGTSGANEQFF.

The CDR3 nucleotides are TGCGCCAGCAGCCAAGGTGTTTTGGGGGGGGCGGGGGAGGAGCAGTTCTTC. It specifies CASSQGVLGGAGEEQFF. The chain links TRBV4-3 to TRBJ2-1; TRBD2 might be the D (7 bases). Germline V gene data show CDR1 as LGHNA and CDR2 as YSLEER. V lost 1 base and J 10 bases, leaving 23 bases between the germline ends. The CDR3 contains 17 residues.

This chain joins TRBV6-6 and TRBJ2-1; 7 nucleotides match TRBD2. The CDR3 sequence is 14 residues long. V lost 2 bases, J lost 9 bases, and 7 bases stayed unmatched. CDR1 and CDR2 (germline): MNHNY, SVGAGI (reference sequence). The CDR3 spells CASSYEGLNIEQFF. The DNA for the CDR3 is TGTGCCAGCAGTTACGAGGGACTAAACATTGAGCAGTTCTTC.

The chain links TRBV25-1 to TRBJ2-4; a weak D match, TRBD1 (5 bases). Germline V CDR1 and CDR2: MGHDK, SYGVNS. The CDR3 extends over 12 amino acids. V lost 7 bases, J lost 8 bases, and 12 bases lay in between. CDR3 coding DNA: TGTGCCAGCACCGGCAGGGCGGACATTCAGTACTTC. Amino acids: CASTGRADIQYF.

The J gene is TRBJ1-2, the V gene TRBV5-4, with 8 bases that match TRBD1. The CDR3 has 15 residues. Germline CDR1 reads SGHNT; CDR2 reads YYREEE (reference sequence). Trimming cost V 1 base and J 4 bases; bases outside gene matches: 6. The CDR3 region has the DNA TGTGCCAGCAGCTTGTTCGGACAGGGTGGCTATGGCTACACCTTC. It yields the protein CASSLFGQGGYGYTF.

As for this clone: An end of the junction differs from the germline gene, which may be a read error. V is TRBV5-1 and J is TRBJ2-1, with D possibly matching TRBD1 (6 bases). CDR1 is SGHRS and CDR2 is YFSETQ in the germline V gene. CDR3 length: 14 amino acids. CDR3 sequence (DNA): TGCGTCAGCAGCTCGGTAGTTGGGACAAATGAGCAGTTCTTC. Protein product: CVSSSVVGTNEQFF.

The chain joins TRBV11-1 to TRBJ2-1; tentatively, D is TRBD1 (6 bases). The V end was cut by 1 base, the J end by 5 bases, with 12 bases between. The CDR3 is made up of 15 amino acids. Germline V CDR1 and CDR2: SGHAT, FQDESV (reference sequence). In DNA, the CDR3 is TGTGCCAGCAGCTTAGTGGCAACAGGGCACAATGAGCAGTTCTTC. This sequence encodes CASSLVATGHNEQFF. Together with reference TRBV11-1 and TRBJ2-1, the CDR3 gives the full variable domain: EAEVAQSPRYKITEKSQAVAFWCDPISGHATLYWYRQILGQGPELLVQFQDESVVDDSQLPKDRFSAERLKGVDSTLKIQPAELGDSAMYLCASSLVATGHNEQFFGPGTRLTVL.

The V gene is TRBV7-9, the J gene TRBJ1-4; D might be TRBD1 (5 bases). The CDR3 has 15 amino acids. The V end lost 1 base, the J end lost 7 bases, and 13 bases lay between the germline ends. Germline V gene data show CDR1 as SEHNR and CDR2 as FQNEAQ (reference sequence). The CDR3 loop is CASSLGVRAPEKLFF. CDR3 bases: TGTGCCAGCAGCTTAGGGGTCAGGGCCCCTGAAAAACTGTTTTTT.

The CDR3, as DNA: TGTGCCAGCAGCTTGCAGCGCACCGGGGAGCTGTTTTTT. Protein sequence: CASSLQRTGELFF. The V gene is TRBV5-6, the J gene TRBJ2-2; D ambiguous. CDR1 SGHDT and CDR2 YYEEEE come from the germline V gene. This CDR3 comprises 13 residues. Between the trimmed V and J ends, which lost 1 base and 4 bases, there was a span of 5 bases.

The gene calls are TRBV9 and TRBJ1-2, with 7 bases matching TRBD1. Per germline, CDR1 SGDLS and CDR2 YYNGEE. With 3 bases clipped from V and 0 bases from J, the junction kept 8 bases outside the gene matches. This CDR3 is built from 16 residues. The CDR3 sequence: CASSATGQAPNYGYTF. The CDR3 nucleotides read TGTGCCAGCAGCGCAACCGGACAGGCCCCTAACTATGGCTACACCTTC.

This clone was recorded a few times. The CDR3 ends on some other residue instead of the conserved phenylalanine or tryptophan, so this is likely a read error. Because the CDR3's place on the DNA is in doubt, the DNA is left out and the CDR3 is given as listed by TCRdb. The chain links TRBV23-1 to TRBJ1-2; the D call TRBD1 from the table was never checked on the DNA. TRBV23-1 is an open reading frame, and its role is uncertain. A total of 15 residues make up the CDR3, ends included. The chain's CDR3 is CASRPRTGGEYPRKI.

The chain recombines TRBV7-3 with TRBJ2-7, with 12 bases identical to TRBD2. CDR1 and CDR2 (germline): SGHTA, FQGTGA. V was clipped by 5 bases and J by 6 bases; unmatched bases: 8. The CDR3 length is 15 residues. The CDR3, as DNA: TGTGCCAGCAGCCTACTAGCGGGGGGCCCCAGCGAGCAGTACTTC. Translated: CASSLLAGGPSEQYF.

The chain carries TRBV9 and TRBJ1-2; the D is unclear. Deletions cut 1 base from V and 8 bases from J, with 9 bases between. Germline V gene data show CDR1 as SGDLS and CDR2 as YYNGEE. CDR3 length equals 12 residues. CDR3 sequence: CASSVSPSGYTF. CDR3 nucleotide sequence: TGTGCCAGCAGCGTAAGCCCTTCGGGCTACACCTTC.

The V call is TRBV12-5, the J call TRBJ2-3, with no clear D. CDR1 is LGHNT and CDR2 is FRNRAP in the germline V gene. CDR3 size: 12 residues. The ends were cut back, 0 bases at V and 6 bases at J, with 4 bases in the middle. CDR3 nucleotides: TGTGCTAGTGGTTTGGTGGCTGATACGCAGTATTTT. It codes for CASGLVADTQYF.

The CDR3 DNA is TGCGCCAGCCGGACAGGGGGCGAATTTCGGGAAAAACTGTTTTTT. Translation gives CASRTGGEFREKLFF. The chain links TRBV5-1 to TRBJ1-4; 11 bases are shared with TRBD1. With V trimmed by 7 bases and J by 8 bases, 10 bases remained unmatched. Looked up from germline, CDR1 is SGHRS and CDR2 is YFSETQ. There are 15 residues in the CDR3.

The chain combines TRBV19 with TRBJ2-7, with 7 bases aligning to TRBD1. Germline V gene lookup returns CDR1 LNHDA and CDR2 SQIVND (reference sequence). The CDR3 totals 13 residues. V lost 5 bases to trimming and J lost 4 bases; unmatched junction nucleotides: 5. The CDR3 spells CASSAGQAYEQYF. DNA for the CDR3: TGTGCCAGTAGTGCCGGACAGGCATACGAGCAGTACTTC.

The chain links TRBV6-5 to TRBJ2-2; D not certain. The germline gives CDR1 MNHEY, CDR2 SVGAGI. Deletions cut 6 bases from V and 3 bases from J, with 11 bases between. CDR3 length: 14 amino acids. DNA for the CDR3: TGTGCCAGCAGACGACAATGGGACACCGGGGAGCTGTTTTTT. It codes for CASRRQWDTGELFF.

The chain uses TRBV19 and TRBJ1-1, with 9 nucleotides matching TRBD1. Trimming removed 7 bases from V and 4 bases from J; junction bases left unmatched: 4. The CDR3 runs to 13 residues. CDR1 and CDR2 from the germline V gene are LNHDA and SQIVND (reference sequence). CDR3 protein: CASTKTGGTEAFF. The CDR3 DNA sequence: TGTGCCAGTACCAAGACAGGGGGCACTGAAGCTTTCTTT.

V usage is TRBV7-2 and J usage is TRBJ1-2, with 7 bases that match TRBD1. The V gene's germline CDR1 is SGHTA and CDR2 FQGNSA. The CDR3 covers 17 residues. The V gene end was trimmed by 1 base and the J gene end by 8 bases; junction bases not matched to a gene: 16. The CDR3 DNA sequence: TGTGCCAGCAGCTTAGATCTAATGGTGCAGGGGGGCTACGGCTACACCTTC. Its protein is CASSLDLMVQGGYGYTF.

J is TRBJ1-4 and V is TRBV6-5; 8 bases align to TRBD1. Trimming removed 8 bases from V and 6 bases from J; junction bases left unmatched: 5. The CDR3 runs 13 residues. From germline, CDR1 is MNHEY and CDR2 SVGAGI. In DNA form, the CDR3 reads TGTGCCAGCGACAGGGGAGGGTATGAAAAACTGTTTTTT. This sequence encodes CASDRGGYEKLFF.

The J gene is TRBJ1-1, the V gene TRBV4-3; D might be TRBD1 (6 bases). This CDR3 is built from 15 residues. CDR1 is LGHNA, CDR2 YSLEER, per germline. Trimming pared 2 bases from V and 1 base from J, leaving 11 bases between. CDR3 nucleotides: TGCGCCAGCAGCCAAATGATGACAGGGAACACTGAAGCTTTCTTT. Amino acids: CASSQMMTGNTEAFF.

V and J are TRBV9 and TRBJ2-2; the match to TRBD1 covers 7 bases. Germline CDR1 is SGDLS and CDR2 is YYNGEE. This CDR3 is built from 16 residues. Losses at the gene ends were 2 bases for V and 5 bases for J; bases not matched to a gene: 9. In DNA form, the CDR3 reads TGTGCCAGCAGCGTCGATACAGGGGATCGGACCGGGGAGCTGTTTTTT. It specifies CASSVDTGDRTGELFF.

V and J are TRBV18 and TRBJ2-1, with D possibly TRBD1 on 7 matching bases. With 2 bases removed from V and 3 bases from J, the gap between germline ends came to 17 bases. Germline CDR1 KGHSH, CDR2 LQKENI. This CDR3 spans 17 amino acids. In DNA, the CDR3 is TGTGCCAGCTCACCAGTAGACAGGGAGGCCCTCTACAATGAGCAGTTCTTC. As protein: CASSPVDREALYNEQFF.

The chain links TRBV6-1 to TRBJ2-2; tentative D call: TRBD1 (5 bases). Germline CDR1 MNHNS, CDR2 SASEGT. The CDR3 has 13 residues. The germline V and J ends were trimmed by 2 bases and 7 bases, with 8 bases remaining between them. The CDR3 protein is CASSERRVGELFF. As DNA, the CDR3 is TGTGCCAGCAGTGAACGCAGGGTCGGGGAGCTGTTTTTT.

The V and J genes are TRBV4-1 and TRBJ1-1; 10 positions agree with TRBD1. This CDR3 has 18 amino acids. CDR1 is MGHRA, CDR2 YSYEKL, per germline. V trimming: 1 base; J trimming: 2 bases; junction bases outside the gene matches: 10. The chain's CDR3 is CASSQAYPGQGPNTEAFF. The CDR3, as DNA: TGCGCCAGCAGCCAAGCATATCCGGGACAGGGGCCAAACACTGAAGCTTTCTTT.

This chain connects TRBV5-1 to TRBJ2-1; no clear D gene. V was pared by 2 bases and J by 9 bases, with 9 bases between. The CDR3 sequence is 12 residues long. Germline lookup yields CDR1 SGHRS and CDR2 YFSETQ. CDR3 sequence (DNA): TGCGCCAGCAGCTTACTGCTTTCTGAGCAGTTCTTC. Amino acid sequence: CASSLLLSEQFF.

This chain joins TRBV19 and TRBJ1-1, with D unclear. V lost 4 bases, J lost 7 bases, and 19 bases lay in between. Germline CDR1 LNHDA, CDR2 SQIVND (reference sequence). The CDR3 contains 15 residues. DNA for the CDR3: TGTGCCAGTAGTACCGGACGGACGGAGCGGGGTGAAGCTTTCTTT. It specifies CASSTGRTERGEAFF.